Below, 18 T cell receptor beta chains from the same sample are listed, as sequenced in a study of CD8+CD57+ T cells in acquired aplastic anemia. Genomic DNA, serving as template, underwent TCR beta VDJ and CDR3 profiling. TCRdb passed the reads through MiXCR, listing each CDR3 protein once. The sample holds 100,000 to 130,000 distinct CDR3 sequences, approximately 48% seen once. Sequencing was done on a sample of sorted CD4+, CD8+, or CD8+CD57+ T cells (not recorded which) from PBMCs. These receptors all stem from a human donor in good health, serving as a control.

The rearrangement uses TRBV5-1 and TRBJ1-2; D might be TRBD1 (6 bases). This CDR3 contains 13 residues. In germline, CDR1 is SGHRS, CDR2 YFSETQ. Trimming stripped 4 bases from V and 8 bases from J, with 15 bases between. CDR3 nucleotide sequence: TGCGCCAGCAGCCTAGACCAGGGGAGGGGCTACACCTTC. As protein: CASSLDQGRGYTF.

This clonotype was observed at least ten times. The V call is TRBV12-3 or TRBV12-4, the J call TRBJ1-4; possible D gene TRBD1, 5 bases. Trimming shortened V by 6 bases and J by 2 bases, and 13 bases separated the two germline ends. CDR3 length: 15 amino acids. As DNA, the CDR3 is TGTGCCAGCAGCCCTGGGACGGAGACTAATGAAAAACTGTTTTTT. Its translation: CASSPGTETNEKLFF.

This clonotype showed up many times. The chain has TRBV12-3 or TRBV12-4 and TRBJ2-2; a possible D gene is TRBD1 (5 bases). This CDR3 is 14 amino acids long. V was cut by 4 bases and J by 5 bases, with 11 bases left in between. CDR3 DNA: TGTGCCAGCAGTTGGGGCCTCTCGACCGGGGAGCTGTTTTTT. This codes for CASSWGLSTGELFF.

This rearrangement joins TRBV20-1 to TRBJ2-7; D remains unclear. The V and J ends lost 2 bases and 3 bases respectively, with 8 bases between them. The CDR3 sequence is 12 residues long. Germline V gene data show CDR1 as DFQATT and CDR2 as SNEGSKA (reference sequence). In nucleotides, the CDR3 is TGCAGTGCTAGATTCTTAAGCTACGAGCAGTACTTC. As protein: CSARFLSYEQYF.

The V call is TRBV2, the J call TRBJ1-2; perhaps TRBD1 as D (5 bases). There are 13 residues in the CDR3. CDR1 SNHLY and CDR2 FYNNEI come from the germline V gene. Trimming left V 7 bases short and J 3 bases short, with 12 bases between. The CDR3 sequence is CASNERQYYGYTF. The CDR3 nucleotides read TGTGCCAGCAACGAGCGACAGTACTATGGCTACACCTTC.

This clonotype showed up many times. This chain joins TRBV7-3 and TRBJ2-1; weak D call: TRBD1 (7 bases). CDR1 is SGHTA, CDR2 FQGTGA, per germline. The V and J ends lost 2 bases and 5 bases respectively, with 10 bases between them. This CDR3 is built from 14 residues. CDR3: CASSLGRGDNEQFF. DNA of the CDR3: TGTGCCAGCAGCTTAGGCAGGGGGGACAATGAGCAGTTCTTC.

This clonotype was counted many times. The gene calls are TRBV19 and TRBJ1-1, with TRBD1 as a possible D gene (6 bases). The V gene's germline CDR1 is LNHDA and CDR2 SQIVND (reference sequence). V was trimmed by 0 bases and J by 3 bases, leaving 11 bases between them. The CDR3 contains 15 residues. CDR3 region: CASSIDQGLDTEAFF. For the CDR3, the DNA is TGTGCCAGTAGTATAGATCAGGGGTTGGACACTGAAGCTTTCTTT.

This chain joins TRBV15 and TRBJ1-4; perhaps TRBD1 as D (5 bases). CDR3 size: 16 residues. With 1 base removed from V and 4 bases from J, the gap between germline ends came to 13 bases. Per the germline V gene, CDR1 is LNHNV and CDR2 is YYDKDF (reference sequence). The CDR3 protein is CATSRVQTAYNEKLFF. The CDR3, as DNA: TGTGCCACCAGCAGAGTTCAGACAGCCTATAATGAAAAACTGTTTTTT.

The V call is TRBV5-1, the J call TRBJ2-1; 9 positions match TRBD2. Germline V gene sequence: CDR1 SGHRS, CDR2 YFSETQ. The CDR3 loop spans 16 amino acids. V shed 4 bases and J 2 bases; nucleotides not matched to a gene: 7. The CDR3 bases are TGCGCCAGCAGCCCGTGGACTAGCGAGGCCTACAATGAGCAGTTCTTC. It encodes CASSPWTSEAYNEQFF.

In its sample, this clonotype was seen many times. The V and J genes are TRBV7-9 and TRBJ1-2; unclear D gene. Germline loops: CDR1 SEHNR, CDR2 FQNEAQ (reference sequence). CDR3 size: 10 residues. Deletions cut 6 bases from V and 6 bases from J, with 5 bases between. The CDR3 protein is CASSHDGYTF. Written as DNA, the CDR3 is TGTGCCAGCAGTCACGATGGCTACACCTTC. The whole variable domain, remainder taken from reference TRBV7-9 and TRBJ1-2, is DTGVSQNPRHKITKRGQNVTFRCDPISEHNRLYWYRQTLGQGPEFLTYFQNEAQLEKSRLLSDRFSAERPKGSFSTLEIQRTEQGDSAMYLCASSHDGYTFGSGTRLTVV.

This clonotype was observed a few times. The CDR3 carries no conserved terminal phenylalanine or tryptophan, so it likely arises from a read error. The genes are TRBV7-6 and TRBJ1-2; D not resolved. The CDR3 consists of 12 residues. Germline CDR1 SGHVS, CDR2 FNYEAQ. V lost 1 base and J lost 10, with 10 bases in between. The CDR3 reads CASSLGDGSYTI. The CDR3 coding sequence is TGTGCCAGCAGCTTAGGAGACGGGTCCTACACCATC.

The chain couples TRBV29-1 to TRBJ2-5; 8 nucleotides agree with TRBD1. This CDR3 is 14 amino acids long. Germline V lookup: CDR1 SQVTM, CDR2 ANQGSEA. The ends lost 3 bases at V and 5 bases at J; junction bases unmatched: 8. CDR3 nucleotide sequence: TGCAGCGTTGAGTGGGCAGGGGGCAGGGAGACCCAGTACTTC. Translating it yields CSVEWAGGRETQYF. Full variable domain (remainder filled in from reference TRBV29-1 and TRBJ2-5): SAVISQKPSRDICQRGTSLTIQCQVDSQVTMMFWYRQQPGQSLTLIATANQGSEATYESGFVIDKFPISRPNLTFSTLTVSNMSPEDSSIYLCSVEWAGGRETQYFGPGTRLLVL.

The V and J genes are TRBV7-9 and TRBJ1-6; tentative D call: TRBD1 (5 bases). Germline assignment: CDR1 SEHNR and CDR2 FQNEAQ (reference sequence). This CDR3 has 13 amino acids. The V end was cut by 8 bases, the J end by 5 bases, with 10 bases between. The CDR3 DNA reads as TGTGCCAGCCGGCAGGGCAATAATTCACCCCTCCACTTT. Its translation: CASRQGNNSPLHF.

The V and J genes are TRBV24-1 and TRBJ2-1; D uncertain. This CDR3 has 14 residues. Germline values: CDR1 KGHDR, CDR2 SFDVKD. V lost 4 bases and J 0 bases, leaving 6 bases between the germline ends. The CDR3 loop reads CATSEGISYNEQFF. CDR3 in DNA: TGTGCCACCAGTGAAGGTATCTCCTACAATGAGCAGTTCTTC.

This clonotype was seen at least ten times. The genes are TRBV5-4 and TRBJ2-5; D gene ambiguous. CDR3 length equals 12 residues. Germline loops: CDR1 SGHNT, CDR2 YYREEE (reference sequence). V dropped 1 base and J dropped 3 bases, with 4 bases sitting between them. CDR3: CASSLREETQYF. CDR3 nucleotides: TGTGCCAGCAGCTTGAGAGAAGAGACCCAGTACTTC.

The genes are TRBV29-1 and TRBJ1-1; no clear D. The CDR3 is 13 amino acids. The V and J ends lost 3 bases and 1 base respectively, with 9 bases between them. The V gene's germline CDR1 is SQVTM and CDR2 ANQGSEA. DNA for the CDR3: TGCAGCGTTGACGTCTGGGAGAACACTGAAGCTTTCTTT. It translates to CSVDVWENTEAFF.

The chain uses TRBV10-3 and TRBJ2-3; D unclear. The germline V gene has CDR1 ENHRY and CDR2 SYGVKD. The CDR3 covers 13 residues. Trimming pared 4 bases from V and 4 bases from J, leaving 9 bases between. The CDR3 coding sequence is TGTGCCATCAGTGGGCTAGTCTCAGATACGCAGTATTTT. Protein: CAISGLVSDTQYF.

This clonotype was detected once. The chain uses TRBV20-1 and TRBJ2-1; TRBD1 matches at 9 bases. CDR1 and CDR2 from the germline V gene are DFQATT and SNEGSKA (reference sequence). This CDR3 has 16 residues. V lost 3 bases to trimming and J lost 7 bases; unmatched junction nucleotides: 13. CDR3 amino acids: CSASGEHRGRRNEQFF. For the CDR3, the DNA is TGCAGTGCTAGCGGGGAACACAGGGGGCGCAGGAATGAGCAGTTCTTC.